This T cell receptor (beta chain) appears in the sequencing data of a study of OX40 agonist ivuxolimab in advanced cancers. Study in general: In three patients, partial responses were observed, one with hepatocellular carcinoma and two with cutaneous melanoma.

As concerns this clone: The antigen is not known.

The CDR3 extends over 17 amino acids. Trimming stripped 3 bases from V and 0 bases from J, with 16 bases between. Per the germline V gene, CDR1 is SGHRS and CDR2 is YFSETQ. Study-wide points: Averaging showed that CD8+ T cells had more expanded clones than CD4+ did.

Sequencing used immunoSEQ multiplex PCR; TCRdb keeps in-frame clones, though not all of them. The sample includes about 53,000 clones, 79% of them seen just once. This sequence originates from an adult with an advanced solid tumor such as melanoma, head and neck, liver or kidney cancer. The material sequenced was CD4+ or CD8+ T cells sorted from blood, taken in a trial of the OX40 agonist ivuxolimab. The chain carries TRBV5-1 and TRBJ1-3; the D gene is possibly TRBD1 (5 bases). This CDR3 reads CASSSGAAGLSGNTIYF. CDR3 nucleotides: TGCGCCAGCAGCTCGGGTGCCGCAGGGCTCTCTGGAAACACCATATATTTT.